Listed here are 2 T cell receptor beta chains from one sample, sequenced in a study of blood T cells in healthy people across ages. The second PCR ran roughly 7 to 11 cycles with a sample-barcoded 5' primer and J-beta primers. Via MiXCR, TCRdb re-called the 5' RACE reads, giving one row per CDR3 protein. The sample has approximately 940,000 distinct CDR3 sequences; under 50% are singletons. Sample: blood. These receptors all come from a man aged 25-45 years in good health.

This clonotype was found once. CDR3 residues: CASNSGEGNTIYF. CDR3 nucleotide sequence: TGTGCCAGCAATTCAGGGGAAGGAAACACCATATATTTT. The chain employs TRBV6-5 and TRBJ1-3; weak D call: TRBD1 (6 bases). Trimming removed 7 bases at V and 4 bases at J, with 11 bases between. Germline values: CDR1 MNHEY, CDR2 SVGAGI. The CDR3 covers 13 residues.

The chain joins TRBV15 to TRBJ1-5; D ambiguous. CDR3 length: 14 residues. V lost 0 bases and J lost 4, with 7 bases in between. Germline loops: CDR1 LNHNV, CDR2 YYDKDF (reference sequence). CDR3 protein: CATSRDVGNQPQHF. CDR3 in DNA: TGTGCCACCAGCAGAGATGTAGGGAATCAGCCCCAGCATTTT.